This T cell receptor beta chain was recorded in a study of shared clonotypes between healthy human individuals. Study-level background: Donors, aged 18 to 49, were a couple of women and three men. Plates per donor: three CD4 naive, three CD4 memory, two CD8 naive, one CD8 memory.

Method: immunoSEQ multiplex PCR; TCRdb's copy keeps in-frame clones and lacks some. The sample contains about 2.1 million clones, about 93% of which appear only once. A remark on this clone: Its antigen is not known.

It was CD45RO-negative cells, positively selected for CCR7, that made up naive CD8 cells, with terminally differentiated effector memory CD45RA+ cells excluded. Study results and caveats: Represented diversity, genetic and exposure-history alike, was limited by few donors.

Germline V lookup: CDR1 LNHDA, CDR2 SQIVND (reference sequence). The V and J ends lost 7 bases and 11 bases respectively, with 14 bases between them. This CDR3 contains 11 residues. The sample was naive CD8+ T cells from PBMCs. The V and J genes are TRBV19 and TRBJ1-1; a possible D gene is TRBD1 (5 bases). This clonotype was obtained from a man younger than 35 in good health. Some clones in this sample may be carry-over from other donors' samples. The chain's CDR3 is CASTLGGTAFF. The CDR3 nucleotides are TGTGCCAGTACCCTGGGGGGAACGGCTTTCTTT.